This TCR beta chain is drawn from a study of response to subunit inactivated influenza vaccine. Study-level findings and limits: Authors proposed each seasonal influenza vaccination draws in few new T cells.

Regarding this clonotype: Its antigen is not known.

TCRdb passed the RT-PCR reads through MiXCR, listing each CDR3 protein once. The sample gives roughly 700,000 distinct CDR3 sequences, approximately 15% of which show up once; around 7.3% is in the top ten. This CDR3 contains 12 residues. The V gene's germline CDR1 is SGHAT and CDR2 FQNNGV. Trimming took off 4 bases at V and 7 bases at J, with 8 bases between the two ends. The material sequenced was PBMCs from blood, taken less than 15 days before vaccination. This TCR derives from a man aged 50-59 years who received an inactivated influenza vaccine. The rearrangement joins TRBV11-2 to TRBJ2-1; a possible D gene is TRBD2 (6 bases). CDR3 nucleotides: TGTGCCAGCAGCTGGGCGGGGAATGAGCAGTTCTTC. It codes for CASSWAGNEQFF.